The rows below give T cell receptor beta chains drawn from one sample of a study of CD8 T cells in ankylosing spondylitis. A single record per CDR3 protein comes from TCRdb applying MiXCR to the 5' RACE reads. The table includes 290,000 or so distinct CDR3 sequences, about 20% detected once. What was sequenced was blood, either unsorted or a sorted T cell fraction (not recorded which). The receptors come from a female donor with ankylosing spondylitis or in good health (not recorded which). The CDR3 runs from the conserved cysteine through the conserved F or W. D genes are given only for firm matches. Clone size is not always given. Where it is, it says once, few, many or a class for expanded clones.

j_gene	d_gene	v_gene	abundance	CDR3nt	CDR3aa
TRBJ2-1	.	TRBV12-3/TRBV12-4	many	TGTGCCAGCAGTTCGGGCCTACATGAGCAGTTCTTC	CASSSGLHEQFF
TRBJ2-1	TRBD2	TRBV10-3	few	TGTGCCATCAGTGACGGCGGGAGGTCCTACAATGAGCAGTTCTTC	CAISDGGRSYNEQFF
TRBJ2-3	.	TRBV7-2	few	TGTGCCAGCAGCCCCCAATCGAGAGGTGCAGCGGATACGCAGTATTTT	CASSPQSRGAADTQYF
TRBJ2-1	TRBD1	TRBV7-8	many	TGTGCCAGCAGCTTACTTGGGACAGGGGGGAATGAGCAGTTCTTC	CASSLLGTGGNEQFF
TRBJ2-6	.	TRBV20-1	.	TGCAGTGCTAGTTCTGGGGAGGGGGCCAACGTCCTGACTTTC	CSASSGEGANVLTF
TRBJ2-3	.	TRBV7-6	.	TGTGCCAGCAGCTTAGCCGGGAGAAATACGCAGTATTTT	CASSLAGRNTQYF
TRBJ1-1	TRBD1	TRBV9	.	TGTGCCAGCAGCGTGACAGGGTGGATGAACACTGAAGCTTTCTTT	CASSVTGWMNTEAFF
TRBJ2-7	.	TRBV7-2	.	TGTGCCAGCAGCTTAGGCAGTTGGGGCCACGAGCAGTACTTC	CASSLGSWGHEQYF
TRBJ1-1	.	TRBV7-2	many	TGTGCCAGCAGCTTTCCGGGCATAGATGAAGCTTTCTTT	CASSFPGIDEAFF
TRBJ1-1	.	TRBV10-3	.	TGTGCCATCAGTGAGTCAGGTCAGAACACTGAAGCTTTCTTT	CAISESGQNTEAFF
TRBJ2-1	.	TRBV7-9	.	TGTGCCAGCAGCTTAAGGCCAGGGGGGGTCGGTGAGCAGTTCTTC	CASSLRPGGVGEQFF
TRBJ2-7	.	TRBV6-5	.	TGTGCCAGCAGTTATAGGGGGGGGTCTAGGTCCTACGAGCAGTACTTC	CASSYRGGSRSYEQYF
TRBJ1-4	.	TRBV28	.	TGTGCCAGCAGTTTTCGGAGTGATAATGAAAAACTGTTTTTT	CASSFRSDNEKLFF
TRBJ2-6	.	TRBV10-3	.	TGTGCCATCACAGGGACCCTCAACTCTGGGGCCAACGTCCTGACTTTC	CAITGTLNSGANVLTF
TRBJ2-4	.	TRBV4-2	few	TGTGCCAGTCAGGGGATAGCGGACAAAAACATTCAGTACTTC	CASQGIADKNIQYF
TRBJ1-1	.	TRBV6-2/TRBV6-3	.	TGTGCCAGCAGTCCCCAGGGAACGAACACTGAAGCTTTCTTT	CASSPQGTNTEAFF
TRBJ2-1	.	TRBV20-1	.	TGCAGTGCCCCCGCTAGGATTGGGAATGAGCAGTTCTTC	CSAPARIGNEQFF
TRBJ2-3	TRBD1	TRBV7-7	.	TGTGCTAGCAGCACCGGGACAGGGGAAACAGATACGCAGTATTTT	CASSTGTGETDTQYF
TRBJ1-2	.	TRBV5-1	many	TGCGCCAGCAGCTTGCAGGGGATACCTAACTATGGCTACACCTTC	CASSLQGIPNYGYTF
TRBJ2-1	.	TRBV5-6	once	TGTGCCAGCAGCCCTGGACGCCGTCGGCACAATGAGCAGTTCTTC	CASSPGRRRHNEQFF
TRBJ2-1	.	TRBV29-1	.	TGCAGCGTCGGCCCCGACAATGAGCAGTTCTTC	CSVGPDNEQFF
TRBJ1-2	.	TRBV30	.	TGTGCCTCGAACGGGGTGACAACCTATGGCTACACCTTC	CASNGVTTYGYTF
TRBJ2-7	.	TRBV25-1	few	TGTGCCAGCAGTGAACCCACCTTGTACGAGCAGTACTTC	CASSEPTLYEQYF
TRBJ1-1	.	TRBV12-3/TRBV12-4	few	TGTGCCAGCAGTTTTGTCGCAGCTGAAGCTTTCTTT	CASSFVAAEAFF
TRBJ2-3	.	TRBV20-1	.	TGCAGTGCTAGAAGGGGGAGAGATACGCAGTATTTT	CSARRGRDTQYF
TRBJ2-5	.	TRBV12-3/TRBV12-4	.	TGTGCCAGCACACATCGTCTAGAGAGGGAGACCCAGTACTTC	CASTHRLERETQYF
TRBJ2-5	TRBD2	TRBV7-2	few	TGTGCCAGCAGCTTAGCGAGGGGACTAGGAGAGACCCAGTACTTC	CASSLARGLGETQYF
TRBJ1-4	.	TRBV27	few	TGTGCCAGCAGTTTCCCGGATGGGGGTAAACTGTTTTTT	CASSFPDGGKLFF